A single sample is the source of the 27 T cell receptor beta chains below, sequenced in a study of regulatory T cells in long-lasting Graves disease. For TCR beta, libraries came from iRepertoire HTBI primers and Arm-PCR of CDR3 regions. TCRdb used MiXCR to reprocess the multiplex PCR reads, holding one entry per CDR3 protein. The sample shows roughly 440,000 distinct CDR3 sequences, about a sixth of them seen only once. Time point reported: newly diagnosed GD, antithyroid drugs for less than 3 months. Following extraction of RNA from PBMCs, that RNA was used to make the TCR library. These data are also associated with another study on T cells in Graves' hyperthyroidism and ophthalmopathy.

Sequenced here: peripheral blood mononuclear cells (PBMCs), sampled at new diagnosis, from a patient treated with antithyroid drugs. The receptors stem from a woman under 30 with Graves disease.

This clonotype showed up many times. DNA for the CDR3: TGTGCCAGCAGTTTCACTAGCGGGATCCAGTCCTACGAGCAGTACTTC. Translation: CASSFTSGIQSYEQYF. The J gene is TRBJ2-7, the V gene TRBV12-3 or TRBV12-4; 10 positions agree with TRBD2. The V and J ends lost 3 bases and 1 base, in that order; junction bases with no gene match: 6. The CDR3 totals 16 residues.

This clonotype turned up a few times. The chain uses TRBV12-3 or TRBV12-4 and TRBJ2-1, with unresolved D. The V end was cut by 3 bases, the J end by 8 bases, with 5 bases between. The CDR3 has 11 amino acids. The CDR3 nucleotides read TGTGCCAGCAGTTTTATCCATGAGCAGTTCTTC. Translated, it gives CASSFIHEQFF.

This clonotype was counted ten times or more. The rearrangement uses TRBV18 and TRBJ2-7; D not certain. The V end was cut by 5 bases, the J end by 9 bases, with 14 bases between. Per germline, CDR1 KGHSH and CDR2 LQKENI. The CDR3 sequence is 12 residues long. The chain's CDR3 is CASSSSGGGQYF. DNA of the CDR3: TGTGCCAGCTCATCCTCAGGCGGCGGGCAGTACTTC.

Points on this clonotype: Just one base apart from a much larger clone, this may be a read error. The chain joins TRBV28 to TRBJ2-7; 7 bases are shared with TRBD2. Germline-derived CDR1 and CDR2 are MDHEN and SYDVKM. The CDR3 loop spans 16 amino acids. V trimming: 4 bases; J trimming: 7 bases; junction bases outside the gene matches: 16. The CDR3 DNA reads as TGTGCCAGCAGTTCCCAGTCTAGCGGCCACTACAATGAGCAGTACTTC. Protein: CASSSQSSGHYNEQYF.

The CDR3 DNA reads as TGTGCCAGCTCACTAAAGCGGGCAGTCGATTCACCCCTCCACTTT. Translating it yields CASSLKRAVDSPLHF. V usage is TRBV18 and J usage is TRBJ1-6; D call uncertain. Germline assignment: CDR1 KGHSH and CDR2 LQKENI. V lost 4 bases to trimming and J lost 8 bases, with 15 bases between them. The CDR3 totals 15 residues.

This clonotype was counted many times. The CDR3, as DNA: TGTGCCAGCAGGGGGTTCTCAGATACGCAGTATTTT. Protein: CASRGFSDTQYF. V and J are TRBV6-1 and TRBJ2-3; D remains ambiguous. The V end was cut by 6 bases, the J end by 4 bases, with 8 bases between. Germline loops: CDR1 MNHNS, CDR2 SASEGT. This CDR3 has 12 residues.

This clonotype was counted a few times. J is TRBJ2-7 and V is TRBV7-2, with D unclear. CDR3 length: 15 residues. CDR1 is SGHTA and CDR2 is FQGNSA in the germline V gene. V was pared by 3 bases and J by 2 bases, with 14 bases between. The CDR3 nucleotides are TGTGCCAGCAGCTTGGGCCCTCCGACCACCTACGAGCAGTACTTC. Its protein is CASSLGPPTTYEQYF.

This clonotype was counted at least ten times. The chain recombines TRBV7-2 with TRBJ2-3, with D possibly matching TRBD2 (6 bases). Germline loops: CDR1 SGHTA, CDR2 FQGNSA. V gave up 1 base and J gave up 10 bases, with 15 bases separating them. The CDR3 extends over 14 amino acids. The CDR3 region is CASSLDPGVKSQYF. In nucleotides, the CDR3 is TGTGCCAGCAGCTTAGATCCGGGAGTTAAGTCGCAGTATTTT.

This clonotype was seen ten or more times. The V and J genes are TRBV18 and TRBJ2-2; D may be TRBD1 or TRBD2 (5 bases each). With 3 bases removed from V and 1 base from J, the gap between germline ends came to 12 bases. Germline V gene lookup returns CDR1 KGHSH and CDR2 LQKENI. The CDR3 runs 16 residues. CDR3 nucleotide sequence: TGTGCCAGCTCACCCTTGGGACCCGTGAACACCGGGGAGCTGTTTTTT. Translated, it gives CASSPLGPVNTGELFF.

This clonotype was recorded many times. The rearrangement joins TRBV7-9 to TRBJ2-1, with 9 bases that match TRBD1. Germline V gene sequence: CDR1 SEHNR, CDR2 FQNEAQ (reference sequence). CDR3 size: 14 residues. V shed 5 bases and J 7 bases; nucleotides not matched to a gene: 6. CDR3 in DNA: TGTGCCAGCAGCCCCATGGGGACAGGGAATGAGCAGTTCTTC. Encoded protein: CASSPMGTGNEQFF.

About this clonotype: This may arise from a read error, as a much more abundant clone is one base away. The CDR3 DNA reads as TGTGCCAGCACCACCAGGGACAGTATGTCGGAAGCTTTCTTT. Translated: CASTTRDSMSEAFF. The chain recombines TRBV6-1 with TRBJ1-1, with TRBD1 identical over 7 bases. Per the germline V gene, CDR1 is MNHNS and CDR2 is SASEGT. The CDR3 loop spans 14 amino acids. J gave up 8 bases and V 7 bases, and 13 bases lay outside the gene matches.

This clonotype has more than one count but fewer than ten. The V call is TRBV6-1, the J call TRBJ2-7; 12 bases are shared with TRBD1. V trimming: 4 bases; J trimming: 6 bases; junction bases outside the gene matches: 10. Germline CDR1 reads MNHNS; CDR2 reads SASEGT. This CDR3 contains 16 residues. In DNA, the CDR3 is TGTGCCAGCAGTGGATTAACCGGGACAGGGGGCTTCGAGCAGTACTTC. Protein product: CASSGLTGTGGFEQYF.

This clonotype occurred many times. The chain couples TRBV7-9 to TRBJ2-1; 7 bases fit TRBD2. V shed 0 bases, J shed 4 bases, and the junction held 12 bases outside the gene matches. CDR3 length equals 18 residues. CDR1 is SEHNR and CDR2 is FQNEAQ in the germline V gene (reference sequence). DNA for the CDR3: TGTGCCAGCAGCTTAGCCCCTCCGGTGGGAGCGGGGTACAATGAGCAGTTCTTC. Residues: CASSLAPPVGAGYNEQFF.

There are many counts of this clonotype. The chain couples TRBV6-5 to TRBJ1-2; D possibly corresponds to TRBD1 (6 bases). V lost 2 bases, J lost 4 bases, and 8 bases lay in between. The CDR3 runs 13 residues. Germline CDR1 reads MNHEY; CDR2 reads SVGAGI. CDR3: CASSYTDSYGYTF. The CDR3 bases are TGTGCCAGCAGTTACACGGACAGCTATGGCTACACCTTC.

This clonotype has a single count. It may be a read error: a sequence one base away is much more abundant. Since the CDR3 does not end with the conserved phenylalanine or tryptophan, this likely comes from a read error. The CDR3: CASSLRQGRDEQYL. CDR3 nucleotide sequence: TGTGCCAGCAGTTTGAGGCAGGGTAGAGACGAGCAGTACCTC. The chain is built from TRBV2 and TRBJ2-7; maybe TRBD1 (5 bases). This CDR3 spans 14 amino acids. V was clipped by 5 bases and J by 5 bases, with 16 bases between them. CDR1 and CDR2 from the germline V gene are SNHLY and FYNNEI.

This clonotype showed up just a few times. The CDR3 DNA is TGTGCCAGCAACTTACTAGGGGAGGGAGAGACCCAGTACTTC. Protein product: CASNLLGEGETQYF. The gene calls are TRBV9 and TRBJ2-5; 7 nucleotides match TRBD2. CDR3 length: 14 amino acids. CDR1 is SGDLS and CDR2 is YYNGEE in the germline V gene. With V trimmed by 6 bases and J by 4 bases, 9 bases remained unmatched.

The chain recombines TRBV6-5 with TRBJ2-7; D not certain. V lost 0 bases to trimming and J lost 3 bases, with 9 bases between them. Germline CDR1 reads MNHEY; CDR2 reads SVGAGI. There are 14 residues in the CDR3. DNA of the CDR3: TGTGCCAGCAGTTACTCGGGCTTGGGCTACGAGCAGTACTTC. Protein product: CASSYSGLGYEQYF.

This clonotype has a count of ten or more. The chain carries TRBV6-1 and TRBJ2-7; 9 bases map to TRBD1. The CDR3 has 12 residues. J was trimmed by 5 bases and V by 7 bases; bases with no gene match: 3. From germline, CDR1 is MNHNS and CDR2 SASEGT. The CDR3 coding sequence is TGTGCCAGCAAAGACAGGGGGAACGAGCAGTACTTC. The encoded protein is CASKDRGNEQYF.

Many counts were recorded for this clonotype. This chain joins TRBV6-2 or TRBV6-3 and TRBJ2-3; D remains unclear. This CDR3 is 19 amino acids long. V lost 6 bases, J lost 6 bases, and 31 bases lay in between. Germline loops: CDR1 MNHEY, CDR2 SVGEGT. CDR3: CASSANKVVLRLALDTQYF. The CDR3 DNA reads as TGTGCCAGCAGCGCAAACAAAGTGGTTTTGCGTTTGGCACTGGATACGCAGTATTTT.

At least ten counts were recorded for this clonotype. The chain carries TRBV20-1 and TRBJ2-3; no clear D gene. V lost 1 base, J lost 2 bases, and 7 bases lay in between. CDR3 length: 13 amino acids. Germline lookup yields CDR1 DFQATT and CDR2 SNEGSKA (reference sequence). The CDR3 spells CSARGSPTDTQYF. The CDR3 bases are TGCAGTGCTAGAGGGAGTCCCACAGATACGCAGTATTTT.

The V call is TRBV20-1, the J call TRBJ2-7, with D unresolved. Germline values: CDR1 DFQATT, CDR2 SNEGSKA (reference sequence). The length of the CDR3 is 13 residues. Between the trimmed V and J ends, which lost 5 bases and 0 bases, there was a span of 11 bases. In DNA, the CDR3 is TGCAGTGCTCCTAGGGTGCACTCCTACGAGCAGTACTTC. It codes for CSAPRVHSYEQYF.

This clonotype was seen a few times. The rearrangement links TRBV20-1 to TRBJ2-3; tentative D call: TRBD2 (6 bases). Germline-derived CDR1 and CDR2 are DFQATT and SNEGSKA (reference sequence). V was trimmed by 1 base and J by 0 bases, leaving 11 bases between them. CDR3 size: 15 residues. CDR3 nucleotide sequence: TGCAGTGCTAGAGTACCAGGGACTAGCACAGATACGCAGTATTTT. The encoded protein is CSARVPGTSTDTQYF.

This clonotype was seen a few times. The V and J genes are TRBV24-1 and TRBJ2-1; 11 nucleotides line up with TRBD2. The CDR3 contains 15 residues. Germline V gene lookup returns CDR1 KGHDR and CDR2 SFDVKD. Trimming took 2 bases from V and 6 from J; bases not matched to a gene: 2. CDR3 coding DNA: TGTGCCACCAGTGATTCGGGACTAGCGGTCAATGAGCAGTTCTTC. It is translated as CATSDSGLAVNEQFF.

The chain has TRBV6-1 and TRBJ1-3; D remains unclear. Trimming removed 5 bases at V and 4 bases at J, with 6 bases between. Per germline, CDR1 MNHNS and CDR2 SASEGT. The CDR3 has 12 amino acids. CDR3 sequence reads: CASSREGNTIYF. The CDR3 bases are TGTGCCAGCAGTCGAGAAGGAAACACCATATATTTT.

This clonotype has just a few counts. The chain carries TRBV5-1 and TRBJ1-5; no clear D. The germline CDR1 and CDR2 sequences are SGHRS and YFSETQ. Deletions cut 1 base from V and 0 bases from J, with 8 bases between. This CDR3 has 15 residues. CDR3 region: CASSLRAGSNQPQHF. The CDR3 nucleotides are TGCGCCAGCAGCTTGAGGGCAGGTAGCAATCAGCCCCAGCATTTT.

A few counts support this clonotype. The V and J genes are TRBV5-6 and TRBJ2-5; D remains unclear. The CDR3 totals 14 residues. The germline V gene encodes CDR1 SGHDT and CDR2 YYEEEE. V gave up 2 bases and J gave up 3 bases, with 11 bases separating them. The CDR3 here is CASSFIGREETQYF. The CDR3 nucleotides are TGTGCCAGCAGCTTCATCGGGCGTGAAGAGACCCAGTACTTC.

The chain's CDR3 is CASRPRGGPGETQYF. CDR3 in DNA: TGTGCCAGCAGGCCAAGGGGTGGACCCGGAGAGACCCAGTACTTC. The V call is TRBV12-3 or TRBV12-4, the J call TRBJ2-5, with a weak D call TRBD1 (5 bases). The CDR3 consists of 15 residues. V was cut by 6 bases and J by 4 bases, with 18 bases left in between.